This TCR beta chain came from a study of cytomegalovirus exposure and HLA in healthy donors listed by TCRdb under 2017. Turning to the overall study: According to an earlier analysis of 587 of the donors, roughly 180 million T cells yielded over 90 million unique TCR beta sequences and about 300 Gb of sequence data. An early release that covered roughly 600 HLA-typed donors contained around 330 gigabases of sequencing data and about 93 million unique TCR sequences. Of the 398 genotyped donors, approximately 82% fell in the genetic ancestry cluster associated with self-reported Caucasian donors. The study aimed to test whether signatures of past pathogen exposure could be identified by cataloging public T cell receptors. The T cell repertoires of 666 subjects were profiled by immunosequencing and related to cytomegalovirus serostatus. Besides the first cohort of 666 subjects, a separate validation cohort made up of 120 different subjects was used. To predict cytomegalovirus infection status, the study brought together high-throughput TCR immunosequencing, statistical association of individual TCRs with disease status, and machine learning. To study patterns of TCR occurrence, a later analysis re-analyzed previously published TCR beta repertoires from 666 donors and added high-resolution HLA genotyping. The later analysis used no new phenotypic data to find candidate immune exposures, relying instead on TCR beta sequences and their occurrence across donors. An earlier analysis of 500 to 650 of the donors applied high-throughput TCR beta sequencing to assess whether each TCR beta V gene segment acted as functional or pseudogenic. Donor age, sex, ethnicity and CMV serostatus were collected together with the repertoire data. In a later genetic analysis, genome-wide SNP genotypes for 398 of the 666 donors were used, and that subset was treated as a discovery cohort. All discovery cohort repertoires had been generated using a single sequencing platform. Class I and class II HLA loci were covered by the typing at four-digit resolution. Typing coverage differed by locus: A, B, C, DRB1 and DQB1 were typed in roughly 620-630 donors, DQA1 in roughly 500, DPA1 in roughly 590, and DPB1 in 450 to 490. Roughly 5 DR-DQ haplotypes were handled as single units for association and clustering, since linkage in the cohort was strong. On average, roughly 200,000 unique TCR beta nucleotide sequences were sequenced per donor among a few hundred genotyped donors of the cohort, with roughly a sixth of those sequences being non-productive.

Comments on this clone: Its recognized antigen is unknown. The sample holds no much larger clone one base away, and base qualities are not on file.

The cohort was made up of approximately 670 healthy bone marrow donors. At the time of sampling, every cohort member was nominally healthy, though immune exposures that went unrecorded were likely present. The donor was CMV seronegative and was included in the group of a few hundred seronegative cohort members. A peripheral blood sample was provided by each donor, and peripheral blood mononuclear cells were used for TCR beta sequencing. Genomic DNA was extracted from the blood cell samples with the Qiagen DNeasy Blood Extraction Kit. The germline V gene (reference sequence) specifies SEHNR as CDR1 and FQNEAQ as CDR2. Reading from cysteine to phenylalanine, the CDR3 counts 14 amino acids. Of all the DNA, just the CDR3 is kept, 42 bases in frame from base 1. The junction shows trimming of 1 base on V and 2 bases on J, plus 8 bases between the germline ends. Libraries came from the immunoSEQ multiplex PCR assay. For the multiplex PCR, a mixture combining 60 forward primers for TCR Vbeta segments and 13 reverse primers for TCR Jbeta segments was used. A multiplex PCR assay on genomic DNA amplified the CDR3 region of rearranged TCR beta genes. The Illumina HiSeq System was used to sequence the amplified TCR beta libraries as 87-base-pair reads. The authors' analysis ran thus. A later analysis counted about 80 million unique TCR beta chains across the 666 repertoires, and 9.5 million to 11 million of these chains were shared by at least two donors. Raw reads were error-corrected and collapsed into unique sequences with a nearest-neighbor algorithm that merged closely related sequences to remove PCR and sequencing errors. CDR3 sequences were aligned to IMGT reference sequences to assign V, D and J gene segments. For a sequence to be retained, a match of at least six nucleotides was required to both a V gene segment and a J gene segment. A rearrangement was called productive if the CDR3 had no stop codons and remained in frame with V and J, and every other rearrangement was called non-productive. CDR3 was defined according to IMGT convention as the region running from the second conserved V-encoded cysteine to the conserved J-encoded phenylalanine. Sequences without an unambiguous match to a single V gene segment were excluded from the earlier analysis of over 500 of the donors. In an earlier analysis of roughly 500 of the donors, V segments were called functional above 56.7% productive rearrangements and were called segregating when the between-donor standard deviation exceeded 5%. A statistical classification framework was built for diagnosing cytomegalovirus status from the catalog of TCR beta chain sequences. In a later analysis, TCR nucleotide sequences were compared against IMGT/GENE-DB human TR gene sequences so that V and J genes could be assigned. In a later analysis, CDR3 sequences and most-parsimonious VDJ recombination scenarios were assigned using the TCRdist pipeline. A later analysis defined each TCR beta chain by its CDR3 amino acid sequence plus V-gene family, and excluded reads lacking a unique V-gene family. In a later analysis, some 600 highly shared, low-generation-probability nucleotide sequences were removed to address suspected cross-contamination and a sequencing artifact. In a later analysis, a clonal expansion index was calculated for each public chain from normalized within-repertoire ranks of inferred template counts. In a later analysis, generation probabilities were computed with a VDJ recombination model fitted to out-of-frame rearrangements, and the resulting probabilities were checked against IGoR. In a later analysis, hypergeometric tests were used to score TCR-TCR, TCR-HLA and TCR-CMV co-occurrence, with a repertoire-size bias correction applied to TCR pairs. A later analysis estimated false discovery rates by permuting HLA or CMV assignments 20 times. In a later analysis, co-occurring TCRs were grouped using DBSCAN, with TCRdist sequence similarity added in when clustering inside HLA-allele-positive subsets. Co-occurrence clustering excluded repertoires with fewer than 30,000 or more than 120,000 public chains, plus five with anomalous nucleotide sharing. TCRdb carries this immuneACCESS record with in-frame sequences only. Its versions omit some clonotypes, under half of them owing to an unresolved V gene in the studies checked, with the rest unexplained. The V and J calls and clone size are taken from that table; D and trimming were inferred from the DNA. For this sample the table gives about 200,000 clones, of which over 60% were detected only once. Jointly, the top ten make up approximately 1.1% of the sample.

What the research found in general, with its limitations: In a later genetic analysis, fewer N-insertions in productive TCRs were reported among donors in an Asian-associated ancestry cluster than the roughly 700-donor mean. It was suggested by the authors that the approach could potentially be generalized to other disease states and immunological phenotypes. HLA typing was unavailable for some donors at each locus, so association tests used only the typed subset. Most CMV-associated TCR beta chains appeared to be HLA-restricted in a later analysis, and the HLA associations seemed to be driven largely by CMV exposure. While some public TCRs were present in many individuals, most TCR sequences turned up only very rarely across donors. Correlated functional status among segregating V segments might be attributable to linkage disequilibrium, but an unknown experimental factor could not be ruled out. Because counts were too low, 15 or so rarely observed V segments, including chromosome 9 orphons, were excluded from the earlier analysis of fewer than 650 of the donors. A further reported finding was that TCR beta sequences accurately predicted the HLA-A and HLA-B alleles for most subjects in the first cohort. A later analysis found that TCR association rates varied across HLA loci, with DRB1 alleles showing the most associated TCRs and HLA-C alleles the fewest. The study gave a list of under 200 TCR beta chains associated with cytomegalovirus. The classifier was reported to diagnose cytomegalovirus status with high specificity and sensitivity in both the original and validation cohorts. Immune exposure information for the cohort was limited to CMV serostatus. In a later analysis, several top co-occurrence clusters were reported to appear linked to parvovirus B19, influenza, CMV and Epstein-Barr virus. V-gene and J-gene trimming of TCR beta chains was associated with a missense DCLRE1C variant in a later genetic analysis, and the association was replicated in an independent cohort. Assigning TCR associations to individual alleles was difficult when HLA alleles, especially DR and DQ, strongly co-occurred. A later analysis associated 15,000 to 20,000 TCR beta sequences with specific HLA alleles at a false discovery rate of 0.05. In this cohort, only TCR beta chains were sequenced, and detectable features were limited by the absence of alpha or paired-chain data. In an earlier analysis of about 600 of the donors, most TCR beta V segments appeared in productive rearrangements about 87% or about 30% of the time, broadly matching IMGT annotations. Some IMGT-functional V segments, including TRBV6-2 and TRBV6-3, could not be told apart with the 87-base-pair reads, so those segments were excluded. A cluster of highly shared sequence variants was judged likely to be a technical artifact of the sequencing pipeline. Roughly uniform sequencing depth across donors was assumed in presence/absence analyses, although this assumption may not hold. In a later analysis, HLA-associated TCR beta chains were found to be more clonally expanded and to have lower generation probabilities than equally common non-associated chains. In vitro tests confirmed that a few of the cytomegalovirus-associated TCR beta chains recognize cytomegalovirus antigens.

The rearrangement combines TRBV7-9 with TRBJ1-2; TRBD1 is a possible D gene, resting on 6 matching bases. The receptor comes from a woman in her forties in good health and CMV-seronegative. Input material: PBMCs. The base sequence is TGTGCCAGCAGCTTAGGAACAGGGAACTATGGCTACACCTTC. It is translated as CASSLGTGNYGYTF.